This TCR beta chain emerged from a study of cytomegalovirus exposure and HLA in healthy donors. The PCR made use of 60 Vbeta and 13 Jbeta primers. Here immunoSEQ multiplex PCR was the method, and the copy in TCRdb shows in-frame clones only, minus some. Its table lists about 170,000 clones. Germline loops: CDR1 SGDLS, CDR2 YYNGEE. The ends were cut back, 6 bases at V and 4 bases at J, with 10 bases in the middle. The CDR3 has 12 amino acids. The rearrangement links TRBV9 to TRBJ1-2; D remains unclear. The clonotype originates from a woman aged 60-75 years in good health and CMV-seronegative. Sequencing was performed on PBMCs. DNA of the CDR3: TGTGCCAGCAAACCCCTTAGCTATGGCTACACCTTC. Amino acids: CASKPLSYGYTF.